This T cell receptor beta chain was observed in a study of T cell responses to AZD1222 COVID-19 vaccine. This clone was detected once. Assay: immunoSEQ multiplex PCR; the TCRdb copy retains only in-frame clones and omits some. This table holds 4,000 to 5,000 clones, around 91% found once. Source: peripheral blood, taken 28 days after the second AZD1222 dose. This sequence was found in an adult who received the AZD1222 COVID-19 vaccine.

CDR3 region: CASSRDRATYEQYF. The CDR3 DNA reads TGTGCCAGCAGCCGGGACAGGGCTACCTACGAGCAGTACTTC. The chain has TRBV5-4 and TRBJ2-7; 9 bases match TRBD1. The germline gives CDR1 SGHNT, CDR2 YYREEE (reference sequence). This CDR3 spans 14 amino acids. Trimming removed 4 bases from V and 2 bases from J; junction bases left unmatched: 4.